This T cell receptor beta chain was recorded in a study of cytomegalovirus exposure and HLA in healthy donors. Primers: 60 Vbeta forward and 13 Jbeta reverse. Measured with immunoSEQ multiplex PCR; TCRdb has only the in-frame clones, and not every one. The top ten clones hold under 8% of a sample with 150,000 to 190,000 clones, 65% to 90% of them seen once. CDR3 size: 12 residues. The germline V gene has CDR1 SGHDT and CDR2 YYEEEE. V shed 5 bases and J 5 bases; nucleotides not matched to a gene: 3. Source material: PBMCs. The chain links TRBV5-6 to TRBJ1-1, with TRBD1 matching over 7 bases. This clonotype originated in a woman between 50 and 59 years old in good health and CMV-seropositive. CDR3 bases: TGTGCCAGCAGATTACAGGGGACTGAAGCTTTCTTT. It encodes CASRLQGTEAFF.